Reported below is one T cell receptor beta chain. There is no known antigen for this receptor. No much larger clone exists at a distance of one base, and base qualities are not known. The CDR3 contains 14 residues, cysteine and phenylalanine counted. The kept DNA is CDR3 alone, 42 bases in frame from the first base. CDR1 and CDR2 are drawn from the germline V gene (reference sequence): LNHDA, SQIVND. After removal of 6 bases from V and 2 bases from J, the junction retains 5 bases not matched to a gene. This record belongs to a study of blood T cell repertoires in COVID-19 (dated by TCRdb to about 2020). The study in broad terms: Collaborator samples came from the United States, Italy and Spain and covered acute and convalescent phases of COVID-19. Nearly every sample came with metadata listing a de-identified subject ID, COVID-19 status, age in years and sex. The samples were drawn from the first 160 participants of the ongoing ImmuneRACE study and from 1,254 subjects provided by 6 global collaborators. The dataset comprised deeply sampled blood TCRbeta repertoires from subjects exposed to, actively infected with, or recovered from COVID-19. The material from the prospective study consisted of cDNA or gDNA derived from T cells, B-cell-depleted T cells, or PBMCs. The repertoires were released in a freely available public database intended as a resource for research on the immune response to SARS-CoV-2. Where available, HLA class I and class II types were taken from metadata supplied by the sample provider and were not determined by assay-based typing.

One collaborating source in Seattle enrolled patients while the patients were actively infected and followed the patients over time throughout the course of disease. Each collaborating institution followed its own protocols to collect whole blood in K2EDTA tubes. For TCRbeta analysis, collaborators shipped samples in one of three forms: frozen whole blood, isolated PBMCs, or DNA extracted from either of those sample types. The immunoSEQ Assay, a bias-controlled multiplex PCR, was used to amplify TCRbeta CDR3 regions from genomic DNA. The paper's data handling went like this. Within the assay, amplification of reference gene primers was used to estimate how many nucleated cells each sample contained. To quantify the absolute abundance of each unique TCRbeta CDR3 rearrangement, sequence reads were collapsed and filtered. For each sample, productive Simpson clonality was calculated as the square root of Simpson's diversity index across productive rearrangements. The source is immuneACCESS, and TCRdb retained only in-frame sequences with V and J called. Part of the clones is not carried over; for the studies checked, unresolved V genes explain less than half of this, and the remainder is unexplained. Clone size and the V and J calls come from that table; the DNA yielded D and trimming. For this sample there are fewer than 80,000 clones; roughly three quarters appear just once. The biggest ten clones account for approximately 15% of the sample.

Study-wide conclusions, independent of this receptor: How much clinical and demographic metadata was included differed by source and by participant, and the metadata was provided uncurated.

This TCR derives from a man between 60 and 75 years old with COVID-19, enrolled during active disease. Sequenced input: peripheral blood. The sequence joins TRBV19 to TRBJ2-7; a stretch of 9 junction bases matches TRBD1. The nucleotide sequence reads as follows: TGTGCCAGTAGCCGACAGGGGGACACCTACGAGCAGTACTTC. This sequence encodes CASSRQGDTYEQYF.